This T cell receptor beta chain came from a study of cytomegalovirus exposure and HLA in healthy donors (dated by TCRdb to 2016 to 2017). Context from the whole study: According to an earlier analysis of 450 to 650 of the donors, 150 million to 200 million T cells yielded roughly 100 million unique TCR beta sequences and 250 to 350 Gb of sequence data. To predict cytomegalovirus infection status, the study brought together high-throughput TCR immunosequencing, statistical association of individual TCRs with disease status, and machine learning. Because of strong linkage in the cohort, roughly 5 DR-DQ haplotypes were treated as single units for association and clustering. An earlier analysis of roughly 580 of the donors used high-throughput TCR beta sequencing to judge whether each TCR beta V gene segment behaved as functional or pseudogenic. Among the roughly 410 genotyped donors, under 90% belonged to the genetic ancestry cluster associated with self-reported Caucasian donors. An early release that covered more than 550 HLA-typed donors contained about 300 gigabases of sequencing data and tens of millions of unique TCR sequences. In the later analysis, no new phenotypic data were used to find candidate immune exposures; instead, reliance was placed on TCR beta sequences and their occurrence across donors. A later analysis re-examined previously published TCR beta repertoires from just over 650 donors and added high-resolution HLA genotyping to investigate patterns of TCR occurrence. Donor age, sex, ethnicity and CMV serostatus were compiled together with the repertoire data. The aim of the study was to test whether cataloging public T cell receptors could identify signatures of past pathogen exposure. On average, around 230,000 unique TCR beta nucleotide sequences were sequenced per donor among roughly 430 genotyped donors of the cohort, with roughly 19% of those sequences being non-productive. HLA typing covered class I and class II loci at four-digit resolution. In a later genetic analysis, genome-wide SNP genotypes for 398 of the 666 donors were used, and that subset was treated as a discovery cohort. The number of typed donors differed by locus: about 620-640 for A, B, C, DRB1 and DQB1; roughly 510 for DQA1; approximately 600 for DPA1; and roughly 470 for DPB1. The T cell repertoires of 670 or so subjects were profiled by immunosequencing and related to cytomegalovirus serostatus. Every repertoire in the discovery cohort had been generated on one and the same sequencing platform. Besides the first cohort of 550 to 750 subjects, a separate validation cohort made up of some 110 different subjects was used. Here is what the overall study found, with its caveats: HLA typing was unavailable for some donors at each locus, so association tests used only the typed subset. The study gave a list of 150 to 200 TCR beta chains associated with cytomegalovirus. According to a later genetic analysis, donors in an Asian-associated ancestry cluster had fewer N-insertions in productive TCRs than the roughly 700-donor mean. Linkage disequilibrium might explain the correlated functional status among segregating V segments, but an unknown experimental factor could not be excluded. In a later analysis, HLA-associated TCR beta chains showed more clonal expansion and lower generation probabilities than non-associated chains that were equally common. The only immune exposure information available for the cohort was CMV serostatus. Only TCR beta chains were sequenced in this cohort, and the absence of alpha or paired-chain data limited detectable features. A later analysis found that TCR association rates varied across HLA loci, with DRB1 alleles showing the most associated TCRs and HLA-C alleles the fewest. It was suggested by the authors that the approach could potentially be generalized to other disease states and immunological phenotypes. Sequencing depth was assumed to be roughly uniform across donors in the presence/absence analyses, though that assumption may not hold. Several of the top co-occurrence clusters appeared to be linked to parvovirus B19, influenza, CMV and Epstein-Barr virus, according to a later analysis. The earlier analysis of approximately 560 of the donors excluded approximately 17 rarely observed V segments, including chromosome 9 orphons, because counts were too low. In a later genetic analysis, a missense DCLRE1C variant was associated with V-gene and J-gene trimming of TCR beta chains, and the association was replicated in an independent cohort. Three of the identified cytomegalovirus-associated TCR beta chains were confirmed in vitro to be specific for cytomegalovirus antigens. In an earlier analysis of approximately 590 of the donors, most TCR beta V segments were observed in productive rearrangements about 87% or about 30% of the time, broadly matching IMGT annotations. A further reported finding was that TCR beta sequences accurately predicted the HLA-A and HLA-B alleles for most subjects in the first cohort. Across donors, most TCR sequences were observed very rarely, whereas some public TCRs were present in many individuals. When HLA alleles, especially DR and DQ, strongly co-occurred, attributing TCR associations to individual alleles was difficult. The classifier was reported to diagnose cytomegalovirus status with high specificity and sensitivity in both the original and validation cohorts. A later analysis associated 16,951 TCR beta sequences with specific HLA alleles at a false discovery rate of 0.05. A later analysis found that most CMV-associated TCR beta chains appeared HLA-restricted, with HLA associations seemingly driven largely by CMV exposure. A cluster of highly shared sequence variants was judged likely to be a technical artifact of the sequencing pipeline. Some IMGT-functional V segments, including TRBV6-2 and TRBV6-3, could not be told apart with the 87-base-pair reads, so those segments were excluded.

A remark on this clone: What antigen it recognizes has not been identified.

The cohort consisted of hundreds of healthy bone marrow donors. At the time of sampling, every cohort member was nominally healthy, though immune exposures that went unrecorded were likely present. The donor tested CMV seropositive, placing the donor among the 290 or so seropositive members of the cohort. A peripheral blood sample was collected from each donor, and TCR beta sequencing was performed on peripheral blood mononuclear cells. The Qiagen DNeasy Blood Extraction Kit was used to extract genomic DNA from the blood cell samples. The library was generated by the immunoSEQ multiplex PCR assay. The multiplex PCR relied on a mix of 60 forward primers for TCR Vbeta segments and 13 reverse primers for TCR Jbeta segments. The CDR3 region of rearranged TCR beta genes was amplified from genomic DNA by a multiplex PCR assay. Amplified TCR beta libraries were sequenced as 87-base-pair reads on the Illumina HiSeq System. From the authors' description of their analysis: A later analysis tallied approximately 87 million unique TCR beta chains across the approximately 670 repertoires, and about 12 million of those chains were shared by two or more donors. A nearest-neighbor algorithm error-corrected the raw reads and collapsed the reads into unique sequences, merging closely related sequences to remove PCR and sequencing errors. V, D and J gene segments were assigned by aligning CDR3 sequences to IMGT reference sequences. For a sequence to be retained, a match of at least six nucleotides to both a V gene segment and a J gene segment was required. Rearrangements were classified as productive when the CDR3 lacked stop codons and remained in frame with V and J, and all other rearrangements were classified as non-productive. CDR3 was defined by IMGT convention, running from the second conserved V-encoded cysteine to the conserved J-encoded phenylalanine. In an earlier analysis of 500 to 650 of the donors, sequences lacking an unambiguous match to a single V gene segment were excluded. In an earlier analysis of roughly 600 of the donors, a V segment was called functional when productive rearrangements were above 56.7%, and segregating when the standard deviation between donors exceeded 5%. A statistical classification framework was developed to diagnose cytomegalovirus status using the catalog of TCR beta chain sequences. A later analysis assigned V and J genes by comparing TCR nucleotide sequences with IMGT/GENE-DB human TR gene sequences. A later analysis assigned CDR3 sequences and most-parsimonious VDJ recombination scenarios with the TCRdist pipeline. In a later analysis, every TCR beta chain was defined by the combination of its CDR3 amino acid sequence and its V-gene family, and reads without a unique V-gene family were dropped. In a later analysis, a few hundred highly shared, low-generation-probability nucleotide sequences were removed to address suspected cross-contamination and a sequencing artifact. In a later analysis, a clonal expansion index for each public chain was calculated from normalized within-repertoire ranks of inferred template counts. A later analysis computed generation probabilities with a VDJ recombination model fitted to out-of-frame rearrangements, and checked the results against IGoR. Hypergeometric tests were used in a later analysis to score TCR-TCR, TCR-HLA and TCR-CMV co-occurrence, with a repertoire-size bias correction applied to the TCR pairs. A later analysis estimated false discovery rates by permuting HLA or CMV assignments 20 times. A later analysis grouped co-occurring TCRs with DBSCAN, adding TCRdist sequence similarity when clustering within HLA-allele-positive subsets. Repertoires with fewer than 30,000 or more than 120,000 public chains, plus five repertoires with anomalous nucleotide sharing, were excluded from co-occurrence clustering. The immuneACCESS repertoire file appears here via TCRdb, limited to in-frame rearrangements. These files lack a portion of the clones; in checked studies, under half of the deficit traces to unresolved V genes, and the cause of the others is not known. From that table come the V and J calls and clone size; the DNA was used to work out D and trimming. This sample's table lists 40,000 to 60,000 clones. Jointly, the top ten make up about 6% of the sample.

There are 14 amino acids in the CDR3, from cysteine to phenylalanine inclusive. Only CDR3 DNA is held: 42 bases, read in frame from base 1. As encoded in the germline V gene, CDR1 is MNHEY while CDR2 is SVGAGI. V loses 6 bases at its end and J loses 9 bases; junction bases beyond the gene matches: 9. The clonotype was recovered from a male donor in good health and CMV-seropositive. Sequenced input: PBMCs. This receptor chain uses TRBV6-5 and TRBJ2-4; TRBD1 aligns with 9 central bases. This receptor carries the CDR3 CASSRGQGIAIQYF. The sequence in DNA is TGTGCCAGCAGCCGGGGACAGGGTATTGCCATTCAGTACTTC.